The clone carrying this T cell receptor (beta chain) was counted between two and nine times. The source of the sample is a study of blood T cell repertoires in COVID-19. Study summary: Sample material is recorded as cDNA or gDNA derived from T cells, B-cell-depleted T cells, or PBMCs.

Germline lookup yields CDR1 MNHEY and CDR2 SMNVEV (reference sequence). CDR3 length: 14 residues. The V and J ends lost 4 bases and 2 bases, in that order; junction bases with no gene match: 5. In the authors' workflow: Nucleated cell counts were estimated from reference gene primer amplification. The repertoire was sequenced with immunoSEQ multiplex PCR; TCRdb's copy has only in-frame clones and lacks some. That table supplies the V and J calls and clone size; D and trimming were determined from the DNA. The repertoire holds 45,000 to 60,000 clones, with approximately 84% as singletons. The chain couples TRBV27 to TRBJ2-7; 7 positions match TRBD2. The material sequenced was peripheral blood. The sequence was collected from a man aged 50-59 years with acute or convalescent COVID-19. The CDR3 DNA reads as TGTGCCAGCAGTTCGCGGGGGAATCCCTACGAGCAGTACTTC. This encodes CASSSRGNPYEQYF.